This T cell receptor (beta chain) was recorded in a study of beta chain features in type 1 diabetes. Trimming took off 5 bases at V and 6 bases at J, with 7 bases between the two ends. Germline V lookup: CDR1 MNHNS, CDR2 SASEGT. The CDR3 length is 11 residues. Every bit of the isolated RNA underwent reverse transcription, so sequencing read expressed TCRB transcripts. Data came from immunoSEQ multiplex PCR; TCRdb stores just in-frame clones and leaves some out. This table holds about 320,000 clones, about 14% found once. This receptor was obtained from a man aged 25 to 40 in good health. The sample taken for sequencing was central memory CD4+ T cells from blood. The V call is TRBV6-1, the J call TRBJ1-2; D unresolved. This chain's CDR3 is CASSSLHGYTF. Here the CDR3 DNA reads TGTGCCAGCAGTTCCCTACATGGCTACACCTTC.